The subject of this entry is one TCR beta chain. Its target is unknown. V was trimmed by 5 bases and J by 0 bases, leaving 7 bases between them. The CDR3 contains 14 residues. Germline-derived CDR1 and CDR2 are MDHEN and SYDVKM. The data were obtained in a study of T cell responses to AZD1222 COVID-19 vaccine. The study's findings and limits: Sampled repertoires all dated from after the peak T cell response.

Pooled in the analysis were second doses at about 4 or about 12 weeks. Only in-frame clones appear in the TCRdb table, and some are missing; sequencing was by immunoSEQ multiplex PCR. The sample holds about 110,000 clones, approximately 92% seen once. The sample in question was peripheral blood, obtained 28 days after the second AZD1222 dose. The rearrangement joins TRBV28 to TRBJ2-2; D gene unclear. The clonotype comes from an adult who received the AZD1222 COVID-19 vaccine. CDR3 sequence (DNA): TGTGCCAGCAGTGAGAATCCGAACACCGGGGAGCTGTTTTTT. This sequence encodes CASSENPNTGELFF.